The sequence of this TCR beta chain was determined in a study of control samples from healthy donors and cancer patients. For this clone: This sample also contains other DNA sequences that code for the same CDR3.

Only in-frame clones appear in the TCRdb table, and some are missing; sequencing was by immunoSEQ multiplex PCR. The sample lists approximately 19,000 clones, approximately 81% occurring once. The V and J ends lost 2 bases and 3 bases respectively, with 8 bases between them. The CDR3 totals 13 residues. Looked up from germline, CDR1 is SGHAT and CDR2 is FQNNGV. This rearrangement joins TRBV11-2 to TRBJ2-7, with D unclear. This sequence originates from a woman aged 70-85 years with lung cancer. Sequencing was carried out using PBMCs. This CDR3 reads CASSLNAIYEQYF. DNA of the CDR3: TGTGCCAGCAGCTTAAACGCGATCTACGAGCAGTACTTC.